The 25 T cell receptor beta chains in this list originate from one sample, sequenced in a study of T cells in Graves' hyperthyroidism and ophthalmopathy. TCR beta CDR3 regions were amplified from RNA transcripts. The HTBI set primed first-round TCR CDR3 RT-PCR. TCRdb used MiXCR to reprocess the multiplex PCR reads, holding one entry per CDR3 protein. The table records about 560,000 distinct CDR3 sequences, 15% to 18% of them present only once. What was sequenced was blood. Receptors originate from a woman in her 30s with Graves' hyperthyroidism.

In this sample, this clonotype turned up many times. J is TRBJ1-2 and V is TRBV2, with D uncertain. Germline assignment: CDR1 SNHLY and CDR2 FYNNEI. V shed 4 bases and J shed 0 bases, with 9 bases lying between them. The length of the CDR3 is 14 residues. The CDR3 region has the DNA TGTGCCAGCAGTGCTATGGGTCCTAACTATGGCTACACCTTC. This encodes CASSAMGPNYGYTF. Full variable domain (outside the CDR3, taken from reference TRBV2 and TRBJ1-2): EPEVTQTPSHQVTQMGQEVILRCVPISNHLYFYWYRQILGQKVEFLVSFYNNEISEKSEIFDDQFSVERPDGSNFTLKIRSTKLEDSAMYFCASSAMGPNYGYTFGSGTRLTVV.

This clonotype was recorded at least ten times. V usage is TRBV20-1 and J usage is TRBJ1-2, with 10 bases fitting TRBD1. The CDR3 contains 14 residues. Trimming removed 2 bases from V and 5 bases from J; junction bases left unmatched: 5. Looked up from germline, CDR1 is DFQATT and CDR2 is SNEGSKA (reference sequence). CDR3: CSARTGTGVYGYTF. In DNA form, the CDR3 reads TGCAGTGCTAGAACCGGGACAGGGGTGTATGGCTACACCTTC.

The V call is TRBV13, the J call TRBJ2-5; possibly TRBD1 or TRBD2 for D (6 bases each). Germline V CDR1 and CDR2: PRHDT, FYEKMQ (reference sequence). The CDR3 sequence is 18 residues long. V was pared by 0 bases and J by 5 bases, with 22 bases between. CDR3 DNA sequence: TGTGCCAGCAGCTTAGGGACCGGAGGCGGGGTGAGGGGGGAGACCCAGTACTTC. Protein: CASSLGTGGGVRGETQYF.

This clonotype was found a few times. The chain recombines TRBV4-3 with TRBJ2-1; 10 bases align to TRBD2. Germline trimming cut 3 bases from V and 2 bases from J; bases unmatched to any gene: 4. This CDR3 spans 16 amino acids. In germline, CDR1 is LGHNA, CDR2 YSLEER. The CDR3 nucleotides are TGCGCCAGCAGCCAGGACGGACTAGCGGCCTACAATGAGCAGTTCTTC. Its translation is CASSQDGLAAYNEQFF.

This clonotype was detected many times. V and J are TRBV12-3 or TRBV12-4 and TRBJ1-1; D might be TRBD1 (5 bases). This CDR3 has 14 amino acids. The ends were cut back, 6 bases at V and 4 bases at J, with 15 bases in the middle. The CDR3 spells CASRDGARVTEAFF. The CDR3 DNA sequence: TGTGCCAGCAGGGACGGGGCTAGGGTCACTGAAGCTTTCTTT.

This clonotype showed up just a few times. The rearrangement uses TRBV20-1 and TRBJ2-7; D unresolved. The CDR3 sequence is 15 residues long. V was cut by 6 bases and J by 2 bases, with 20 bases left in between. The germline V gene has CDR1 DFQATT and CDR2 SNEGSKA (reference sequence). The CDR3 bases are TGCAGTGCCCCCCCGACGGGCGGTCTTGCCTACGAGCAGTACTTC. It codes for CSAPPTGGLAYEQYF.

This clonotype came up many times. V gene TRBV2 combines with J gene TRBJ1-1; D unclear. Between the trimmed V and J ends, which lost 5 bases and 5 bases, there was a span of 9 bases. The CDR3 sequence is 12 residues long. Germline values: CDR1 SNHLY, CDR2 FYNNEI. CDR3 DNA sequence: TGTGCCAGCAGTAACAGCGGTACTGAAGCTTTCTTT. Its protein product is CASSNSGTEAFF.

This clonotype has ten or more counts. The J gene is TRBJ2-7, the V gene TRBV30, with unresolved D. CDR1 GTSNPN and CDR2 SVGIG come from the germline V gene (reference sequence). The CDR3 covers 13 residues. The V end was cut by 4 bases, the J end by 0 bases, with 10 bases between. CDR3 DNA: TGTGCCTGGAATCGGGCCAGCTCCTACGAGCAGTACTTC. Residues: CAWNRASSYEQYF.

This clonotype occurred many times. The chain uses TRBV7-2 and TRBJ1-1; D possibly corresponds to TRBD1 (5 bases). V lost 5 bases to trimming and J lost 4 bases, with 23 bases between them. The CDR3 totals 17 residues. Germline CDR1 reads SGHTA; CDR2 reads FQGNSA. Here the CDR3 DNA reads TGTGCCAGCAGCCCCCATTGGCAGGGAGGGGTTAGCACTGAAGCTTTCTTT. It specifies CASSPHWQGGVSTEAFF.

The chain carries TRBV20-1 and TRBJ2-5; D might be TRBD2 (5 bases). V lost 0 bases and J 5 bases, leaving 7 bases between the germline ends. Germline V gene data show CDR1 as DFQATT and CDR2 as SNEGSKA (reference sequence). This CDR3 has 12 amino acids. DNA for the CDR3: TGCAGTGCTAGAGAGTCGGGGGAGACCCAGTACTTC. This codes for CSARESGETQYF.

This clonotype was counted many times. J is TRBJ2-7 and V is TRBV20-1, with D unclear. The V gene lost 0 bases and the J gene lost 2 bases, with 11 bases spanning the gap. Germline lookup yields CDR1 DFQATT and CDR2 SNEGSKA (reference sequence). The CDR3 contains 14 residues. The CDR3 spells CSARDSQVPYEQYF. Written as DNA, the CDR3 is TGCAGTGCTAGAGACTCCCAGGTCCCCTACGAGCAGTACTTC.

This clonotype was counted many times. The CDR3 DNA is TGTGCCAGCAGTTACCCCCGGGACTTAGCCTACAATGAGCAGTTCTTC. Translated: CASSYPRDLAYNEQFF. The V gene is TRBV6-2 or TRBV6-3, the J gene TRBJ2-1; D is perhaps TRBD2 (6 bases). The V gene lost 2 bases and the J gene lost 2 bases, with 13 bases spanning the gap. The CDR3 loop spans 16 amino acids. CDR1 and CDR2 (germline): MNHEY, SVGEGT.

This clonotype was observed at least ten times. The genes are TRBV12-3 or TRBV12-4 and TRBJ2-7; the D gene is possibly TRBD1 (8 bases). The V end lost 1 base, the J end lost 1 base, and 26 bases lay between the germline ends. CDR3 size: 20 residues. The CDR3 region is CASSLGSGGLGSGYSYEQYF. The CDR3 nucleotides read TGTGCCAGCAGTTTAGGGTCAGGGGGCTTGGGTAGCGGGTATTCCTACGAGCAGTACTTC.

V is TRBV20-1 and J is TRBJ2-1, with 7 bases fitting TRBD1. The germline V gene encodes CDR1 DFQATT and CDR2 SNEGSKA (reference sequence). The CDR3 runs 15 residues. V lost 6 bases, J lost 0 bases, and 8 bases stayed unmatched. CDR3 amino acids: CSAKGTAPSYNEQFF. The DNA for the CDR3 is TGCAGTGCCAAGGGGACAGCCCCCTCCTACAATGAGCAGTTCTTC.

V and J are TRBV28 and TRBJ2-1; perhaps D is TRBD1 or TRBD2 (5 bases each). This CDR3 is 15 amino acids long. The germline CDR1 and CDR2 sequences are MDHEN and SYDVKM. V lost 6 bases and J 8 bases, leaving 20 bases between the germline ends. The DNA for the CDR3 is TGTGCCAGCAGCGCCTCGGGACGGGGAGAGGATGAGCAGTTCTTC. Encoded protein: CASSASGRGEDEQFF. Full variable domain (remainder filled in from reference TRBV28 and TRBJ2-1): DVKVTQSSRYLVKRTGEKVFLECVQDMDHENMFWYRQDPGLGLRLIYFSYDVKMKEKGDIPEGYSVSREKKERFSLILESASTNQTSMYLCASSASGRGEDEQFFGPGTRLTVL.

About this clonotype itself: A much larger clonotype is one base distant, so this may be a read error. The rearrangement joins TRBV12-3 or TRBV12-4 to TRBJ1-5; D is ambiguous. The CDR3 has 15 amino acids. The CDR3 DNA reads TGTGCCAGCAGCCCCCGGGGAGCCCGCAATCGGCCCCAGCATTTT. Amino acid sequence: CASSPRGARNRPQHF.

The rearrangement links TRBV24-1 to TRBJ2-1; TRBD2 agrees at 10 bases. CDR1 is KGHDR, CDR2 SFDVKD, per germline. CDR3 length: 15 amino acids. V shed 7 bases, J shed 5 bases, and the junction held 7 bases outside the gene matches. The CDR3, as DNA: TGTGCCACCAGCCAAGCCGGGACTAGCGACAATGAGCAGTTCTTC. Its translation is CATSQAGTSDNEQFF.

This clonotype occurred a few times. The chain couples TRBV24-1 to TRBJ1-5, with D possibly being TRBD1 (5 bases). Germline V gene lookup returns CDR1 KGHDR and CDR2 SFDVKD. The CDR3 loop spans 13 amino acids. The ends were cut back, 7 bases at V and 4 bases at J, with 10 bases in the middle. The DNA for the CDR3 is TGTGCCACCAGCGTAAGGGGAAATCAGCCCCAGCATTTT. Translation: CATSVRGNQPQHF.

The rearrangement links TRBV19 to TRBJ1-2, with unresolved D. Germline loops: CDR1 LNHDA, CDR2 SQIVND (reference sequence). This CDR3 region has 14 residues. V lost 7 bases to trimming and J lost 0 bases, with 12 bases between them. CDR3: CASTESLANYGYTF. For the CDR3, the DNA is TGTGCCAGTACTGAGTCTCTGGCTAACTATGGCTACACCTTC.

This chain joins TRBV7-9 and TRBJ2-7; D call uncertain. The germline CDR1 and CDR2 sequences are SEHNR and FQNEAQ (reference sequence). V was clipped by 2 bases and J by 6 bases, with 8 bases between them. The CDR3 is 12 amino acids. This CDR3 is CASSLPRSEQYF. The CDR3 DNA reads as TGTGCCAGCAGCTTACCACGGAGCGAGCAGTACTTC.

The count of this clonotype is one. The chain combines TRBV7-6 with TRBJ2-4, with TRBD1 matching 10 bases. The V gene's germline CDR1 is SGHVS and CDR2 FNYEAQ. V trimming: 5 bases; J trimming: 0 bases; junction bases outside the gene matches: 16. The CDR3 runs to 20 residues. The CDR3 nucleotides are TGTGCCAGCAGCCCCGGGACAGGGGTCGACCAGTCCTTAGCCAAAAACATTCAGTACTTC. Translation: CASSPGTGVDQSLAKNIQYF.

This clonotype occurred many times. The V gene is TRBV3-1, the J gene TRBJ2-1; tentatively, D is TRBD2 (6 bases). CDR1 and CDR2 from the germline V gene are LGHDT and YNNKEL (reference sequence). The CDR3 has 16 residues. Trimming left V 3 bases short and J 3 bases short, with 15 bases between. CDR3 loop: CASSHEAGSFYNEQFF. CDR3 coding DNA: TGTGCCAGCAGCCATGAGGCGGGAAGCTTCTACAATGAGCAGTTCTTC.

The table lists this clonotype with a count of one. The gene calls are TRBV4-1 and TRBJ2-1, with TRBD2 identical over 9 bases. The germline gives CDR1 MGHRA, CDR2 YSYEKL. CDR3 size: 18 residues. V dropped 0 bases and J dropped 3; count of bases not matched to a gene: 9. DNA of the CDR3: TGCGCCAGCAGCCAAGATAAAAGTAGCGGGAGTTACTACAATGAGCAGTTCTTC. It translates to CASSQDKSSGSYYNEQFF.

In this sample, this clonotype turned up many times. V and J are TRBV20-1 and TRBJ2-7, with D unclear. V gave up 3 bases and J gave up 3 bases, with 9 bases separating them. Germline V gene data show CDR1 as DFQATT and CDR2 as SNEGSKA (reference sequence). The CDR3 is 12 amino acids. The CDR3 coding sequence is TGCAGTGCTAGGGGGTTATTCTACGAGCAGTACTTC. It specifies CSARGLFYEQYF.

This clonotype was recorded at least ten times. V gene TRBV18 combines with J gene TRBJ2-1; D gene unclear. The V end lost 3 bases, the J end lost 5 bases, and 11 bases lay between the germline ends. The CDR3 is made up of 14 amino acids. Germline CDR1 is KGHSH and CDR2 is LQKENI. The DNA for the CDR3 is TGTGCCAGCTCACCGCGATCCCGACACAATGAGCAGTTCTTC. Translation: CASSPRSRHNEQFF.